The 23 T cell receptor beta chains reported below all come from one sample, sequenced in a study of T cell repertoires in cytomegalovirus infection. Their antigens remain unidentified. In TCRdb, the reads were re-called with MiXCR into one record per CDR3 protein. The repertoire holds 750,000 to 950,000 distinct CDR3 sequences, with 25% to 30% as singletons. Sequencing used cultured CD8+ T cells from PBMCs, obtained from culture after CMV antigen stimulation. All receptors come from a human donor in good health (CMV status not recorded). Some clones in this sample may be carry-over from other donors' samples.

This clonotype was picked up a small number of times. V usage is TRBV4-3 and J usage is TRBJ1-6; weak D call: TRBD1 (5 bases). From germline, CDR1 is LGHNA and CDR2 YSLEER. The CDR3 runs to 15 residues. V lost 0 bases and J 7 bases, leaving 10 bases between the germline ends. The CDR3 sequence is CASSQDPGRNSPLHF. In nucleotides, the CDR3 is TGCGCCAGCAGCCAAGACCCAGGGCGGAATTCACCCCTCCACTTT.

At least ten counts were recorded for this clonotype. The chain uses TRBV7-6 and TRBJ2-7; a weak D match, TRBD2 (5 bases). Germline CDR1 reads SGHVS; CDR2 reads FNYEAQ. The CDR3 spans 13 residues. Trimming took off 6 bases at V and 4 bases at J, with 13 bases between the two ends. The CDR3 DNA is TGTGCCAGCAGTTTGGGTACGGGATACGAGCAGTACGTC. Amino acid sequence: CASSLGTGYEQYV.

The chain carries TRBV19 and TRBJ2-3; 7 bases are shared with TRBD2. Losses at the gene ends were 6 bases for V and 5 bases for J; bases not matched to a gene: 11. Germline V lookup: CDR1 LNHDA, CDR2 SQIVND (reference sequence). The CDR3 has 15 amino acids. The CDR3 loop is CASRTRTPGGDTQYF. The CDR3 DNA sequence: TGTGCCAGTAGAACCCGGACCCCGGGGGGAGATACGCAGTATTTT.

This clonotype was counted at least ten times. The rearrangement uses TRBV6-5 and TRBJ1-1, with 9 bases matching TRBD1. Losses at the gene ends were 0 bases for V and 0 bases for J; bases not matched to a gene: 2. The germline gives CDR1 MNHEY, CDR2 SVGAGI. The CDR3 consists of 16 residues. The chain's CDR3 is CASSYSGTGMNTEAFF. CDR3 coding DNA: TGTGCCAGCAGTTACTCCGGGACAGGGATGAACACTGAAGCTTTCTTT.

This clonotype has more than one count but fewer than ten. This chain connects TRBV6-6 to TRBJ1-5; D perhaps matches TRBD1 (5 bases). The germline V gene encodes CDR1 MNHNY and CDR2 SVGAGI (reference sequence). Trimming removed 2 bases at V and 3 bases at J, with 17 bases between. The CDR3 totals 17 residues. The CDR3 DNA reads as TGTGCCAGCAGTTACCCCCCAGGGCGGAGGGACAATCAGCCCCAGCATTTT. Protein: CASSYPPGRRDNQPQHF.

This chain connects TRBV5-6 to TRBJ2-3; 10 nucleotides match TRBD2. The germline gives CDR1 SGHDT, CDR2 YYEEEE. The CDR3 has 18 amino acids. V shed 0 bases, J shed 1 base, and the junction held 8 bases outside the gene matches. For the CDR3, the DNA is TGTGCCAGCAGCTTGGACAGCGGGGGGGCAGTCGGCACAGATACGCAGTATTTT. This gives the protein CASSLDSGGAVGTDTQYF.

This clonotype came up many times. This chain uses TRBV7-2 with TRBJ2-5, with 7 nucleotides matching TRBD1. The CDR3 spans 17 residues. The V gene end was trimmed by 5 bases and the J gene end by 1 base; junction bases not matched to a gene: 13. Germline V gene lookup returns CDR1 SGHTA and CDR2 FQGNSA. DNA for the CDR3: TGTGCCAGCAGCCCTATGACAGGGTATCGGGGCCAAGAGACCCAGTACTTC. Translation: CASSPMTGYRGQETQYF.

This sequence joins TRBV27 and TRBJ2-1; D not certain. Germline CDR1 MNHEY, CDR2 SMNVEV (reference sequence). With 3 bases removed from V and 6 bases from J, the gap between germline ends came to 12 bases. The CDR3 contains 14 residues. This CDR3 is CASSFYSLGNEQFF. The CDR3 DNA is TGTGCCAGCAGTTTCTACTCCTTGGGCAATGAGCAGTTCTTC.

This clonotype was seen a handful of times. The V gene is TRBV7-9, the J gene TRBJ2-1; the D gene is possibly TRBD1 (6 bases). This CDR3 region has 16 residues. Germline assignment: CDR1 SEHNR and CDR2 FQNEAQ (reference sequence). V dropped 2 bases and J dropped 3 bases, with 14 bases sitting between them. DNA for the CDR3: TGTGCCAGCAGCTTAACTTGGCAGGGGATCTACAATGAGCAGTTCTTC. Protein product: CASSLTWQGIYNEQFF.

This clonotype was counted at least ten times. The genes are TRBV7-2 and TRBJ2-7; no reliable D call. This CDR3 contains 12 residues. V dropped 1 base and J dropped 5 bases, with 6 bases sitting between them. Germline V gene lookup returns CDR1 SGHTA and CDR2 FQGNSA. In DNA, the CDR3 is TGTGCCAGCAGCTTAGTGGGTAACGAGCAGTACTTC. Translated, it gives CASSLVGNEQYF.

This clonotype was seen many times. The V call is TRBV12-3 or TRBV12-4, the J call TRBJ2-4; tentative D call: TRBD2 (5 bases). This CDR3 has 13 residues. Trimming took 7 bases from V and 9 from J, leaving 16 bases between them. The CDR3 coding sequence is TGTGCCAGCACCCCCGGGATGGGCGGCATTCAGTACTTC. Translated: CASTPGMGGIQYF.

This clonotype was detected only a few times. The rearrangement joins TRBV6-1 to TRBJ1-4; D not resolved. The germline CDR1 and CDR2 sequences are MNHNS and SASEGT. The CDR3 is made up of 16 amino acids. V was pared by 7 bases and J by 0 bases, with 15 bases between. The CDR3 DNA follows: TGTGCCAGCACCCGGGCAAGATCTCCAACTAATGAAAAACTGTTTTTT. It yields the protein CASTRARSPTNEKLFF.

The table lists this clonotype with a count of one. The chain recombines TRBV25-1 with TRBJ1-2, with a weak D call TRBD1 (5 bases). The V and J ends lost 1 base and 5 bases respectively, with 11 bases between them. Germline CDR1 reads MGHDK; CDR2 reads SYGVNS. The CDR3 is 14 amino acids. The chain's CDR3 is CASSEWGEGYGYTF. The CDR3 DNA sequence: TGTGCCAGCAGTGAATGGGGGGAAGGATATGGCTACACCTTC.

This clonotype has a count of ten or more. This chain uses TRBV7-6 with TRBJ2-5, with a possible D match to TRBD1 (5 bases). Germline values: CDR1 SGHVS, CDR2 FNYEAQ. V was pared by 2 bases and J by 2 bases, with 12 bases between. The CDR3 runs 15 residues. The CDR3 region is CASSLIDRQQETQYF. DNA of the CDR3: TGTGCCAGCAGCTTAATCGACAGACAACAAGAGACCCAGTACTTC.

This chain connects TRBV27 to TRBJ1-1, with no clear D. Trimming left V 0 bases short and J 2 bases short, with 10 bases between. From germline, CDR1 is MNHEY and CDR2 SMNVEV (reference sequence). This CDR3 is 15 amino acids long. CDR3 nucleotide sequence: TGTGCCAGCAGTTTATCGGCGGCGCTTAACACTGAAGCTTTCTTT. Translating it yields CASSLSAALNTEAFF.

This chain connects TRBV25-1 to TRBJ2-2, with no clear D. Germline CDR1 is MGHDK and CDR2 is SYGVNS. This CDR3 contains 17 residues. V lost 0 bases to trimming and J lost 3 bases, with 14 bases between them. The CDR3 DNA is TGTGCCAGCAGTGAATATAGAAGGGAACGGGACACCGGGGAGCTGTTTTTT. Protein product: CASSEYRRERDTGELFF.

The chain carries TRBV27 and TRBJ2-3, with D tentatively TRBD1 or TRBD2 (5 bases each). This CDR3 comprises 14 residues. From germline, CDR1 is MNHEY and CDR2 SMNVEV (reference sequence). The V gene lost 6 bases and the J gene lost 4 bases, with 14 bases spanning the gap. CDR3 in DNA: TGTGCCAGCAGGAGGGGTAACTATCCAGATACGCAGTATTTT. As protein: CASRRGNYPDTQYF.

This sequence joins TRBV6-1 and TRBJ1-1; weak D call: TRBD1 (6 bases). V was pared by 2 bases and J by 1 base, with 11 bases between. Germline assignment: CDR1 MNHNS and CDR2 SASEGT. The CDR3 has 15 amino acids. CDR3 nucleotide sequence: TGTGCCAGCAGTGAATGGGCAGGGGAGAACACTGAAGCTTTCTTT. It yields the protein CASSEWAGENTEAFF.

The rearrangement uses TRBV12-3 or TRBV12-4 and TRBJ1-1; 9 bases match TRBD1. Trimming removed 0 bases from V and 3 bases from J; junction bases left unmatched: 14. The length of the CDR3 is 19 residues. This CDR3 is CASSLAGTGRAGIDTEAFF. CDR3 DNA: TGTGCCAGCAGTTTAGCCGGGACAGGGAGGGCGGGTATCGACACTGAAGCTTTCTTT.

In DNA, the CDR3 is TGCAGCGTTGTTTGGCAGGGAGGTCAGCCCCAGCATTTT. Translated, it gives CSVVWQGGQPQHF. V is TRBV29-1 and J is TRBJ1-5; D might be TRBD1 (5 bases). Germline CDR1 reads SQVTM; CDR2 reads ANQGSEA. V lost 4 bases and J lost 6, with 13 bases in between. The CDR3 totals 13 residues. The variable domain in full, with the rest retrieved from reference TRBV29-1 and TRBJ1-5, is SAVISQKPSRDICQRGTSLTIQCQVDSQVTMMFWYRQQPGQSLTLIATANQGSEATYESGFVIDKFPISRPNLTFSTLTVSNMSPEDSSIYLCSVVWQGGQPQHFGDGTRLSIL.

This clonotype turned up a few times. The rearrangement joins TRBV9 to TRBJ1-2, with TRBD1 as a possible D gene (5 bases). From germline, CDR1 is SGDLS and CDR2 YYNGEE. V was shortened by 0 bases and J by 7 bases, with 22 bases between the two germline ends. The CDR3 contains 17 residues. CDR3 loop: CASSVGGVGFPGGGYTF. As DNA, the CDR3 is TGTGCCAGCAGCGTAGGAGGGGTCGGCTTCCCGGGAGGTGGCTACACCTTC.

This clonotype was counted ten times or more. This chain links TRBV7-4 with TRBJ2-1, with 10 bases fitting TRBD2. From germline, CDR1 is SGHVT and CDR2 SQSDAQ. This CDR3 has 17 residues. Germline trimming cut 3 bases from V and 0 bases from J; bases unmatched to any gene: 5. CDR3 region: CASSFSSGGSSYNEQFF. The CDR3 DNA sequence: TGTGCCAGCAGCTTCTCTAGCGGGGGAAGCTCCTACAATGAGCAGTTCTTC.

The V and J genes are TRBV19 and TRBJ2-2; D perhaps matches TRBD1 (6 bases). Germline CDR1 and CDR2: LNHDA and SQIVND (reference sequence). The V end was cut by 3 bases, the J end by 6 bases, with 11 bases between. The CDR3 is 14 amino acids. This CDR3 reads CASSITYRAGELFF. The CDR3 DNA sequence: TGTGCCAGTAGTATCACCTACAGGGCCGGGGAGCTGTTTTTT.